The next 32 T cell receptor beta chains were all read from a single sample in a study of T cells in localized non-small cell lung cancer. Repertoires were generated with immunoSEQ multiplex PCR, while TCRdb's copy carries only in-frame clones and drops some. Found here are tens of thousands of clones, roughly 80% of them singletons; the top ten hold roughly 17%. The sample here was peripheral blood, taken before any cancer treatment. The origin of the receptors is a man between 40 and 69 years old with stage I squamous cell lung carcinoma.

The chain joins TRBV4-3 to TRBJ1-4, with D hard to call. This CDR3 region has 19 residues. The germline V gene encodes CDR1 LGHNA and CDR2 YSLEER. V was cut by 2 bases and J by 0 bases, with 19 bases left in between. The CDR3 DNA sequence: TGCGCCAGCAGCCAACCCCCATTCGGTACGGGTGCAACTAATGAAAAACTGTTTTTT. Its protein is CASSQPPFGTGATNEKLFF.

This rearrangement joins TRBV19 to TRBJ2-2, with 7 bases lining up with TRBD1. Unmatched junction bases numbered 6, after V lost 5 bases and J lost 0 bases. The germline V gene has CDR1 LNHDA and CDR2 SQIVND (reference sequence). This CDR3 is 16 amino acids long. The CDR3 spells CASSPGTASNTGELFF. The CDR3 coding sequence is TGTGCCAGTAGTCCTGGGACAGCCTCGAACACCGGGGAGCTGTTTTTT.

This clone was seen just once. The DNA of the CDR3 is TGTGCCAGCAGCTTAATGCCCGGGACAGGGAAGAGCAACGAGCAGTACTTC. Translation gives CASSLMPGTGKSNEQYF. This chain connects TRBV7-3 to TRBJ2-7; 9 nucleotides align to TRBD1. Trimming took 1 base from V and 5 from J; bases not matched to a gene: 12. This CDR3 is built from 17 residues. The germline CDR1 and CDR2 sequences are SGHTA and FQGTGA. Supplemented by reference TRBV7-3 and TRBJ2-7, the full variable domain reads GAGVSQTPSNKVTEKGKYVELRCDPISGHTALYWYRQSLGQGPEFLIYFQGTGAADDSGLPNDRFFAVRPEGSVSTLKIQRTERGDSAVYLCASSLMPGTGKSNEQYFGPGTRLTVT.

The genes are TRBV28 and TRBJ1-1; D is undetermined. CDR1 and CDR2 from the germline V gene are MDHEN and SYDVKM. Trimming took 7 bases from V and 0 from J, leaving 6 bases between them. The CDR3 is 12 residues long. This CDR3 is CASNALNTEAFF. In DNA form, the CDR3 reads TGTGCCAGCAACGCGTTGAACACTGAAGCTTTCTTT.

The genes are TRBV7-9 and TRBJ1-5; the D is unclear. V gave up 1 base and J gave up 1 base, with 8 bases separating them. There are 15 residues in the CDR3. The germline V gene has CDR1 SEHNR and CDR2 FQNEAQ (reference sequence). CDR3 in DNA: TGTGCCAGCAGCTTAGGAGGTGAAAGCAATCAGCCCCAGCATTTT. Protein product: CASSLGGESNQPQHF.

CDR3 nucleotide sequence: TGCGCCAGCAGCCGAAACGACGGCTCCTACGAGCAGTACTTC. Translating gives CASSRNDGSYEQYF. This chain uses TRBV4-3 with TRBJ2-7; D ambiguous. CDR3 length equals 14 residues. Germline lookup yields CDR1 LGHNA and CDR2 YSLEER. V shed 4 bases and J shed 0 bases, with 10 bases lying between them.

The rearrangement links TRBV7-2 to TRBJ2-7; D might be TRBD1 or TRBD2, each matching 5 bases. The CDR3 is made up of 16 amino acids. Looked up from germline, CDR1 is SGHTA and CDR2 is FQGNSA. Trimming removed 5 bases at V and 2 bases at J, with 19 bases between. DNA for the CDR3: TGTGCCAGCAGCCAGGGAGACTCCAACCGCCCCTACGAGCAGTACTTC. This translates into CASSQGDSNRPYEQYF.

The genes are TRBV12-5 and TRBJ1-1; tentatively, D is TRBD1 (6 bases). The V gene's germline CDR1 is LGHNT and CDR2 FRNRAP. The CDR3 consists of 13 residues. The V end lost 6 bases, the J end lost 4 bases, and 12 bases lay between the germline ends. CDR3 in amino acids: CASGGTGSTEAFF. DNA for the CDR3: TGTGCTAGTGGGGGTACAGGGTCCACTGAAGCTTTCTTT.

This chain joins TRBV15 and TRBJ1-2; TRBD1 might be the D (5 bases). Germline assignment: CDR1 LNHNV and CDR2 YYDKDF (reference sequence). The CDR3 totals 14 residues. Trimming removed 0 bases at V and 6 bases at J, with 11 bases between. The CDR3 nucleotides are TGTGCCACCAGCAGAGATCGGGGGTTGGATGGCTACACCTTC. Protein product: CATSRDRGLDGYTF.

The J gene is TRBJ2-1, the V gene TRBV2, with D possibly matching TRBD1 (5 bases). This CDR3 comprises 14 residues. V was clipped by 7 bases and J by 5 bases, with 15 bases between them. CDR1 is SNHLY, CDR2 FYNNEI, per germline. The CDR3 nucleotides are TGTGCCAGCACAGGGCAAATAGGGGACAATGAGCAGTTCTTC. It encodes CASTGQIGDNEQFF. The full variable domain, completed using reference TRBV2 and TRBJ2-1, is EPEVTQTPSHQVTQMGQEVILRCVPISNHLYFYWYRQILGQKVEFLVSFYNNEISEKSEIFDDQFSVERPDGSNFTLKIRSTKLEDSAMYFCASTGQIGDNEQFFGPGTRLTVL.

The chain combines TRBV5-6 with TRBJ2-1, with D hard to call. The CDR3 contains 12 residues. Trimming cost V 0 bases and J 6 bases, with 4 bases left between them. Per germline, CDR1 SGHDT and CDR2 YYEEEE. The chain's CDR3 is CASSLGGNEQFF. The CDR3, as DNA: TGTGCCAGCAGCTTGGGCGGCAATGAGCAGTTCTTC.

This clone was detected a few times. The chain combines TRBV5-6 with TRBJ1-3, with D perhaps matching TRBD1 (5 bases). Trimming pared 3 bases from V and 4 bases from J, leaving 17 bases between. This CDR3 has 16 residues. Germline-derived CDR1 and CDR2 are SGHDT and YYEEEE. CDR3 loop: CASSSDTRFSGNTIYF. The CDR3 DNA sequence: TGTGCCAGCAGCTCGGACACCCGTTTTTCCGGAAACACCATATATTTT.

This chain connects TRBV4-3 to TRBJ2-5; 8 positions match TRBD1. J gave up 4 bases and V 0 bases, and 4 bases lay outside the gene matches. The CDR3 loop spans 15 amino acids. CDR1 is LGHNA, CDR2 YSLEER, per germline. The CDR3, as DNA: TGCGCCAGCAGCCAAGAGGACAGGGATGGAGAGACCCAGTACTTC. This codes for CASSQEDRDGETQYF.

The chain recombines TRBV5-6 with TRBJ2-2; D is possibly TRBD1 (6 bases). Trimming left V 0 bases short and J 4 bases short, with 7 bases between. Germline V gene data show CDR1 as SGHDT and CDR2 as YYEEEE. CDR3 length: 14 amino acids. The CDR3 nucleotides read TGTGCCAGCAGCTTGGGGGGGCTCACCGGGGAGCTGTTTTTT. It encodes CASSLGGLTGELFF.

The V and J genes are TRBV5-1 and TRBJ1-5; 7 bases align to TRBD1. The V gene's germline CDR1 is SGHRS and CDR2 YFSETQ. The CDR3 is made up of 15 amino acids. Trimming cost V 0 bases and J 3 bases; bases outside gene matches: 3. Here the CDR3 DNA reads TGCGCCAGCAGCTTGGCCGGACAGGCCAATCAGCCCCAGCATTTT. Amino acids: CASSLAGQANQPQHF. Using reference TRBV5-1 and TRBJ1-5 for the parts outside the CDR3, the full variable domain is KAGVTQTPRYLIKTRGQQVTLSCSPISGHRSVSWYQQTPGQGLQFLFEYFSETQRNKGNFPGRFSGRQFSNSRSEMNVSTLELGDSALYLCASSLAGQANQPQHFGDGTRLSIL.

This chain joins TRBV4-1 and TRBJ2-7; 10 bases match TRBD2. From germline, CDR1 is MGHRA and CDR2 YSYEKL. The V and J ends lost 4 bases and 2 bases, in that order; junction bases with no gene match: 5. The CDR3 is 15 amino acids. CDR3 sequence (DNA): TGCGCCAGCAGCCGAATAGCGGGGGGTCCCTACGAGCAGTACTTC. Its protein product is CASSRIAGGPYEQYF.

This clone was observed a single time. This chain connects TRBV6-5 to TRBJ1-5, with 7 bases fitting TRBD1. V shed 5 bases and J 6 bases; nucleotides not matched to a gene: 4. Germline V gene sequence: CDR1 MNHEY, CDR2 SVGAGI. The CDR3 consists of 13 residues. CDR3 in DNA: TGTGCCAGCAGTGCTACAGGGGCTCAGCCCCAGCATTTT. It translates to CASSATGAQPQHF.

This clone appeared once. V and J are TRBV6-5 and TRBJ2-2; D not certain. There are 12 residues in the CDR3. Per the germline V gene, CDR1 is MNHEY and CDR2 is SVGAGI. The V gene lost 5 bases and the J gene lost 4 bases, with 5 bases spanning the gap. CDR3 nucleotides: TGTGCCAGCAGTCGCCCCACCGGGGAGCTGTTTTTT. This encodes CASSRPTGELFF.

This clone has a single count. The chain is built from TRBV9 and TRBJ2-2; D might be TRBD2 (5 bases). V lost 1 base and J lost 5, with 12 bases in between. Germline assignment: CDR1 SGDLS and CDR2 YYNGEE. CDR3 size: 15 residues. The CDR3 reads CASSVSSKVTGELFF. Written as DNA, the CDR3 is TGTGCCAGCAGCGTATCTAGCAAGGTTACCGGGGAGCTGTTTTTT.

The V call is TRBV28, the J call TRBJ2-7; TRBD2 might be the D (5 bases). From germline, CDR1 is MDHEN and CDR2 SYDVKM. V shed 5 bases and J shed 2 bases, with 10 bases lying between them. The CDR3 has 13 residues. This CDR3 is CASSSRRTYEQYF. As DNA, the CDR3 is TGTGCCAGCAGTAGCAGGAGGACCTACGAGCAGTACTTC.

The V call is TRBV6-1, the J call TRBJ2-7; weak D call: TRBD2 (5 bases). The CDR3 loop spans 13 amino acids. Trimming shortened V by 4 bases and J by 3 bases, and 10 bases separated the two germline ends. Per the germline V gene, CDR1 is MNHNS and CDR2 is SASEGT. The CDR3 bases are TGTGCCAGCAGTGCTAGCAGAAGCTACGAGCAGTACTTC. It codes for CASSASRSYEQYF.

The chain links TRBV5-1 to TRBJ2-6, with D hard to call. Per germline, CDR1 SGHRS and CDR2 YFSETQ. The V and J ends lost 5 bases and 4 bases respectively, with 10 bases between them. This CDR3 region has 14 residues. CDR3 loop: CASRDSVGANVLTF. The DNA of the CDR3 is TGCGCCAGCAGGGATTCTGTGGGGGCCAACGTCCTGACTTTC.

The CDR3: CASSIYGSGANVLTF. The CDR3, as DNA: TGTGCCAGTAGTATTTACGGATCTGGGGCCAACGTCCTGACTTTC. The chain carries TRBV19 and TRBJ2-6; D ambiguous. V lost 3 bases and J 1 base, leaving 7 bases between the germline ends. This CDR3 is built from 15 residues. From germline, CDR1 is LNHDA and CDR2 SQIVND (reference sequence). Together with reference TRBV19 and TRBJ2-6, the CDR3 gives the full variable domain: DGGITQSPKYLFRKEGQNVTLSCEQNLNHDAMYWYRQDPGQGLRLIYYSQIVNDFQKGDIAEGYSVSREKKESFPLTVTSAQKNPTAFYLCASSIYGSGANVLTFGAGSRLTVL.

The genes are TRBV6-1 and TRBJ1-1, with 8 bases matching TRBD1. The CDR3 sequence is 15 residues long. The ends lost 2 bases at V and 0 bases at J; junction bases unmatched: 2. Germline CDR1 and CDR2: MNHNS and SASEGT. This chain's CDR3 is CASSEQGAMNTEAFF. DNA of the CDR3: TGTGCCAGCAGTGAACAGGGGGCCATGAACACTGAAGCTTTCTTT.

CDR3 sequence: CASSLAGAQRNTIYF. The CDR3 nucleotides read TGTGCCAGTAGTTTGGCAGGGGCGCAAAGAAACACCATATATTTT. The chain is built from TRBV19 and TRBJ1-3; tentative D call: TRBD1 (6 bases). The V and J ends lost 5 bases and 5 bases respectively, with 16 bases between them. There are 15 residues in the CDR3. From germline, CDR1 is LNHDA and CDR2 SQIVND (reference sequence).

Only a few counts were recorded for this clone. The chain couples TRBV6-5 to TRBJ1-1, with D unclear. The CDR3 length is 16 residues. Germline CDR1 MNHEY, CDR2 SVGAGI. V was cut by 0 bases and J by 2 bases, with 13 bases left in between. The CDR3 nucleotides are TGTGCCAGCAGTTACTCGAGTGGGTGGACTAACACTGAAGCTTTCTTT. Residues: CASSYSSGWTNTEAFF.

The chain uses TRBV6-6 and TRBJ1-4; D is unclear. V was pared by 5 bases and J by 5 bases, with 18 bases between. CDR3 length equals 16 residues. Looked up from germline, CDR1 is MNHNY and CDR2 is SVGAGI (reference sequence). The CDR3: CASSLQNPGNNEKLFF. CDR3 bases: TGTGCCAGCAGTCTTCAAAACCCCGGGAACAATGAAAAACTGTTTTTT.

The gene calls are TRBV30 and TRBJ2-3; D remains ambiguous. The V gene lost 0 bases and the J gene lost 5 bases, with 3 bases spanning the gap. The CDR3 consists of 11 residues. Germline V gives CDR1 GTSNPN, CDR2 SVGIG (reference sequence). The CDR3 sequence is CAWSVRDTQYF. CDR3 coding DNA: TGTGCCTGGAGTGTACGAGATACGCAGTATTTT.

The rearrangement uses TRBV7-2 and TRBJ2-5; either TRBD1 or TRBD2 may fit D (6 bases each). CDR1 is SGHTA and CDR2 is FQGNSA in the germline V gene. The CDR3 totals 15 residues. With 0 bases removed from V and 5 bases from J, the gap between germline ends came to 13 bases. CDR3 residues: CASSLAGTGRETQYF. CDR3 nucleotides: TGTGCCAGCAGCTTAGCTGGAACAGGGAGGGAGACCCAGTACTTC.

As DNA, the CDR3 is TGTGCCAGCAGTTTGGGTGGGATGGATGGCTACACCTTC. Its translation: CASSLGGMDGYTF. This chain links TRBV27 with TRBJ1-2; D is uncertain. The CDR3 is made up of 13 amino acids. From germline, CDR1 is MNHEY and CDR2 SMNVEV (reference sequence). Trimming took off 3 bases at V and 6 bases at J, with 11 bases between the two ends.

The V gene is TRBV5-1, the J gene TRBJ1-1; no firm D call. With 2 bases removed from V and 1 base from J, the gap between germline ends came to 12 bases. The CDR3 has 15 residues. The germline V gene encodes CDR1 SGHRS and CDR2 YFSETQ. The CDR3, as DNA: TGCGCCAGCAGCTTCGAAGGAGAACGGAACACTGAAGCTTTCTTT. It translates to CASSFEGERNTEAFF.

The rearrangement joins TRBV6-5 to TRBJ1-1; unclear D gene. CDR1 is MNHEY and CDR2 is SVGAGI in the germline V gene. The CDR3 is 12 amino acids. V lost 6 bases and J 8 bases, leaving 13 bases between the germline ends. The DNA of the CDR3 is TGTGCCAGCAGCGGAGTTTCAAGAGAAGCTTTCTTT. Translation gives CASSGVSREAFF.